This T cell receptor beta chain was sequenced in a study of T cell changes during pregnancy in multiple sclerosis. The CDR3 has 13 amino acids. V lost 7 bases and J lost 5, with 17 bases in between. Germline assignment: CDR1 SQVTM and CDR2 ANQGSEA. Comment on this clone: The same CDR3 arises from other DNA sequences in this sample as well.

Profiling relied on immunoSEQ multiplex PCR, and the TCRdb table lists in-frame clones only, not all of them. Of tens of thousands of clones in the sample, about nine tenths were seen once. The sequenced sample was peripheral blood, obtained in the first trimester of pregnancy. The chain joins TRBV29-1 to TRBJ1-2; D is unresolved. The clonotype comes from a female donor in good health, enrolled as a control in a pregnancy study. The chain's CDR3 is CSAGYDWVYGYTF. As DNA, the CDR3 is TGCAGCGCTGGATATGACTGGGTTTATGGCTACACCTTC.